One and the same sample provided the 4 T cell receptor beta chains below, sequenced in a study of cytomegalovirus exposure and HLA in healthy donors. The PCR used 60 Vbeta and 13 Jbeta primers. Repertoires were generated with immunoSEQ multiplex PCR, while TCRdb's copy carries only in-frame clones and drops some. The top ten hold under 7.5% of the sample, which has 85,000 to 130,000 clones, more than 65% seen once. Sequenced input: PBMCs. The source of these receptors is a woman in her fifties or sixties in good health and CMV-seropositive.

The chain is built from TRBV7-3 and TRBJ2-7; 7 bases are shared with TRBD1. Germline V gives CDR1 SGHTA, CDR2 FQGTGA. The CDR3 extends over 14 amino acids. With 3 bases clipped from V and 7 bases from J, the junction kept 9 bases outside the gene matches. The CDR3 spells CASSFADRVGEQYF. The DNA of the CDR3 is TGTGCCAGCAGCTTCGCTGACAGGGTCGGTGAGCAGTACTTC.

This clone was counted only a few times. This CDR3 is CASSLLAGLTDTQYF. In DNA form, the CDR3 reads TGTGCCAGCAGTCTTCTAGCGGGGTTAACAGATACGCAGTATTTT. The V gene is TRBV7-3, the J gene TRBJ2-3; TRBD2 matches 9 bases. The trim removed 6 bases at V and 3 bases at J, leaving 7 bases unmatched. The germline V gene has CDR1 SGHTA and CDR2 FQGTGA. There are 15 residues in the CDR3.

For the CDR3, the DNA is TGCGCCAGCAGTGGGCGGGGGGGCGAAGATACGCAGTATTTT. Its protein product is CASSGRGGEDTQYF. The chain joins TRBV5-1 to TRBJ2-3; 9 nucleotides align to TRBD2. This CDR3 comprises 14 residues. V lost 5 bases, J lost 5 bases, and 6 bases stayed unmatched. Per germline, CDR1 SGHRS and CDR2 YFSETQ.

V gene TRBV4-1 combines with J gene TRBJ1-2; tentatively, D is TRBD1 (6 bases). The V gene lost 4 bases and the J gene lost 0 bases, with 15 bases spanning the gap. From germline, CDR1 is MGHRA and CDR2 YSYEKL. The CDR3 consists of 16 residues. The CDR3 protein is CASSRDTLDTNYGYTF. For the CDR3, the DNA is TGCGCCAGCAGCCGGGACACGCTGGATACTAACTATGGCTACACCTTC.